This entry concerns a single TCR beta chain. The antigen is unknown. Germline V CDR1 and CDR2: MNHNY, SVGAGI (reference sequence). Trimming removed 7 bases at V and 6 bases at J, with 16 bases between. The length of the CDR3 is 13 residues. Assay: immunoSEQ multiplex PCR; the TCRdb copy retains only in-frame clones and omits some. The sample lists about 47,000 clones; approximately 88% were seen once. This record belongs to a study of OX40 agonist ivuxolimab in advanced cancers. General study findings and limits: CD4+ and CD8+ blood T cells expanded clonally by week 6 at 0.1 to 3.0 mg/kg.

V usage is TRBV6-6 and J usage is TRBJ2-7; D ambiguous. The sequence derives from an adult with an advanced solid tumor such as melanoma, head and neck, liver or kidney cancer. Here the sequenced sample was CD4+ or CD8+ T cells sorted from blood, taken in a trial of the OX40 agonist ivuxolimab. The CDR3 protein is CASMRSPVSEQYF. As DNA, the CDR3 is TGTGCCAGCATGCGCTCTCCGGTGAGCGAGCAGTACTTC.